These 17 T cell receptor beta chains were sequenced from one sample in a study of control samples from healthy donors and cancer patients. The repertoire was sequenced with immunoSEQ multiplex PCR; TCRdb's copy has only in-frame clones and lacks some. The sample consists of about 130,000 clones, about 90% of them appearing once. Sequencing was carried out using blood. The receptor source for this set is a man aged 18 to 29 in good health.

CDR3 loop: CASSDQGSTEAFF. DNA of the CDR3: TGTGCCAGCAGTGACCAGGGAAGCACTGAAGCTTTCTTT. The chain links TRBV6-4 to TRBJ1-1; D perhaps matches TRBD1 (5 bases). Germline CDR1 reads MRHNA; CDR2 reads SNTAGT. The CDR3 consists of 13 residues. Trimming removed 2 bases from V and 4 bases from J, with 8 bases in between.

This clone was found once. DNA for the CDR3: TGTGCCAGCAGATGGACTAGCGGGAGGGAAAAGCAGTTCTTC. The encoded protein is CASRWTSGREKQFF. The chain couples TRBV25-1 to TRBJ2-1; 15 positions agree with TRBD2. This CDR3 has 14 residues. V was clipped by 6 bases and J by 11 bases; unmatched bases: 5. The germline V gene encodes CDR1 MGHDK and CDR2 SYGVNS.

V gene TRBV28 combines with J gene TRBJ1-1; 11 nucleotides line up with TRBD1. The CDR3 runs 14 residues. V dropped 4 bases and J dropped 6; count of bases not matched to a gene: 4. The germline V gene has CDR1 MDHEN and CDR2 SYDVKM. CDR3 DNA: TGTGCCAGCAGTTCCCGGACAGGGGGCGCTGAAGCTTTCTTT. Its protein product is CASSSRTGGAEAFF. Full variable domain (remainder filled in from reference TRBV28 and TRBJ1-1): DVKVTQSSRYLVKRTGEKVFLECVQDMDHENMFWYRQDPGLGLRLIYFSYDVKMKEKGDIPEGYSVSREKKERFSLILESASTNQTSMYLCASSSRTGGAEAFFGQGTRLTVV.

The sample holds one count of this clone. The chain links TRBV5-1 to TRBJ1-1; 9 bases fit TRBD1. Trimming removed 1 base from V and 7 bases from J; junction bases left unmatched: 8. Per germline, CDR1 SGHRS and CDR2 YFSETQ. The CDR3 runs to 15 residues. CDR3 nucleotide sequence: TGCGCCAGCAGCTTGATAGGACAGGGGAGAGATGAAGCTTTCTTT. This sequence encodes CASSLIGQGRDEAFF.

The V gene is TRBV29-1, the J gene TRBJ2-3; D gene ambiguous. V was shortened by 6 bases and J by 5 bases, with 12 bases between the two germline ends. The CDR3 is 12 residues long. CDR1 is SQVTM and CDR2 is ANQGSEA in the germline V gene. CDR3 coding DNA: TGCAGCGTACAGAAGTCCCAAGATACGCAGTATTTT. It translates to CSVQKSQDTQYF.

The chain couples TRBV18 to TRBJ2-5; D not certain. The CDR3 is 16 residues long. The V end lost 0 bases, the J end lost 2 bases, and 13 bases lay between the germline ends. Looked up from germline, CDR1 is KGHSH and CDR2 is LQKENI. The CDR3 protein is CASSPPFAALQETQYF. CDR3 nucleotides: TGTGCCAGCTCACCACCCTTCGCGGCCCTACAAGAGACCCAGTACTTC.

This CDR3 reads CASMRQGNSPLHF. CDR3 coding DNA: TGTGCCAGCATGCGACAGGGAAATTCACCCCTCCACTTT. The chain employs TRBV6-5 and TRBJ1-6; 7 bases agree with TRBD1. Trimming removed 7 bases from V and 7 bases from J; junction bases left unmatched: 4. The CDR3 runs to 13 residues. Germline V gives CDR1 MNHEY, CDR2 SVGAGI.

This clone was seen many times. The chain has TRBV7-6 and TRBJ1-1, with 7 bases lining up with TRBD1. The CDR3 runs to 16 residues. V gave up 6 bases and J gave up 3 bases; unmatched junction bases: 13. CDR1 and CDR2 (germline): SGHVS, FNYEAQ. The CDR3, as DNA: TGTGCCAGCAGAAAGCATCCGACAGGGCCCTACACTGAAGCTTTCTTT. Its protein product is CASRKHPTGPYTEAFF.

J is TRBJ1-1 and V is TRBV30; 8 positions match TRBD1. Germline trimming cut 4 bases from V and 4 bases from J; bases unmatched to any gene: 5. The CDR3 runs to 13 residues. Germline-derived CDR1 and CDR2 are GTSNPN and SVGIG (reference sequence). CDR3 loop: CAWTDRESTEAFF. CDR3 nucleotide sequence: TGTGCCTGGACGGACAGGGAGAGCACTGAAGCTTTCTTT.

The J gene is TRBJ2-1, the V gene TRBV7-8; D is uncertain. CDR1 is SGHVS and CDR2 is FQNEAQ in the germline V gene. The CDR3 totals 14 residues. V lost 1 base and J lost 8, with 12 bases in between. CDR3 in amino acids: CASSLGTSWDEQFF. The CDR3 DNA reads TGTGCCAGCAGCTTAGGCACCTCCTGGGATGAGCAGTTCTTC.

This rearrangement joins TRBV10-2 to TRBJ1-1; 8 bases are a match to TRBD1. V shed 6 bases and J 1 base; nucleotides not matched to a gene: 4. The germline V gene encodes CDR1 WSHSY and CDR2 SAAADI. CDR3 length: 14 amino acids. CDR3 in amino acids: CASRIDRGNTEAFF. The DNA of the CDR3 is TGCGCCAGCAGGATCGACAGGGGGAACACTGAAGCTTTCTTT.

The gene calls are TRBV18 and TRBJ1-1, with 9 bases matching TRBD1. CDR3 length equals 17 residues. Trimming at V came to 3 bases and at J to 2 bases, leaving 10 bases not matched to a gene. In germline, CDR1 is KGHSH, CDR2 LQKENI. The CDR3 DNA is TGTGCCAGCTCACCTGGGGACAGGGAGTTATTCAACACTGAAGCTTTCTTT. It translates to CASSPGDRELFNTEAFF.

V and J are TRBV11-2 and TRBJ2-1; 7 nucleotides match TRBD2. Per germline, CDR1 SGHAT and CDR2 FQNNGV. The CDR3 contains 16 residues. Trimming cost V 5 bases and J 4 bases; bases outside gene matches: 11. This chain's CDR3 is CASSPNVAGGYNEQFF. The CDR3 bases are TGTGCCAGCAGCCCCAATGTAGCGGGCGGGTACAATGAGCAGTTCTTC.

The J gene is TRBJ2-2, the V gene TRBV28, with D maybe TRBD1 (5 bases). Germline assignment: CDR1 MDHEN and CDR2 SYDVKM. V was pared by 3 bases and J by 2 bases, with 10 bases between. There are 15 residues in the CDR3. CDR3 sequence: CASSFSRANTGELFF. The CDR3 DNA sequence: TGTGCCAGCAGTTTTTCCAGGGCCAACACCGGGGAGCTGTTTTTT.

V is TRBV30 and J is TRBJ1-5; D not resolved. Germline V gives CDR1 GTSNPN, CDR2 SVGIG (reference sequence). V was shortened by 1 base and J by 0 bases, with 13 bases between the two germline ends. This CDR3 comprises 16 residues. Written as DNA, the CDR3 is TGTGCCTGGAGTGGTTCCTGGCAGTATAGCAATCAGCCCCAGCATTTT. It is translated as CAWSGSWQYSNQPQHF.

This chain connects TRBV19 to TRBJ1-4; D is uncertain. The CDR3 is 14 residues long. V was shortened by 4 bases and J by 4 bases, with 10 bases between the two germline ends. In germline, CDR1 is LNHDA, CDR2 SQIVND (reference sequence). In DNA, the CDR3 is TGTGCCAGTAGTACGCGGGCCGATAATGAAAAACTGTTTTTT. Its protein product is CASSTRADNEKLFF.

This chain connects TRBV6-6 to TRBJ2-7, with 9 nucleotides matching TRBD2. Germline loops: CDR1 MNHNY, CDR2 SVGAGI (reference sequence). V lost 2 bases to trimming and J lost 2 bases; unmatched junction nucleotides: 7. CDR3 length: 16 amino acids. The CDR3 DNA follows: TGTGCCAGCAGTTACCGTAGCGGGAGTGGCACCTACGAGCAGTACTTC. Translated: CASSYRSGSGTYEQYF.